The 29 T cell receptor beta chains in this list originate from one sample, sequenced in a study of T cell responses to AZD1222 COVID-19 vaccine. TCRdb's copy holds only in-frame clones and misses some; the assay was immunoSEQ multiplex PCR. The sample yields 100,000 to 130,000 clones, roughly 89% seen once. Source: peripheral blood, taken on day 0 of MenACWY control vaccination. The receptors come from an adult in good health.

The J gene is TRBJ2-3, the V gene TRBV7-2, with D perhaps TRBD2 (5 bases). CDR3 length: 18 residues. The germline V gene encodes CDR1 SGHTA and CDR2 FQGNSA. Trimming cost V 2 bases and J 3 bases, with 21 bases left between them. In nucleotides, the CDR3 is TGTGCCAGCAGCTTAACTGGGAGATTAGGGCAGCGAACAGATACGCAGTATTTT. Translating it yields CASSLTGRLGQRTDTQYF. The variable domain in full, with the rest retrieved from reference TRBV7-2 and TRBJ2-3, is GAGVSQSPSNKVTEKGKDVELRCDPISGHTALYWYRQSLGQGLEFLIYFQGNSAPDKSGLPSDRFSAERTGGSVSTLTIQRTQQEDSAVYLCASSLTGRLGQRTDTQYFGPGTRLTVL.

This clone appeared a single time. The chain joins TRBV9 to TRBJ2-1, with 13 bases aligning to TRBD2. Germline-derived CDR1 and CDR2 are SGDLS and YYNGEE. The CDR3 loop spans 16 amino acids. J was trimmed by 5 bases and V by 4 bases; bases with no gene match: 6. CDR3 region: CASSRTSGGYNNEQFF. CDR3 DNA sequence: TGTGCCAGCAGCCGGACTAGCGGGGGCTACAACAATGAGCAGTTCTTC.

This chain joins TRBV27 and TRBJ1-1; possibly TRBD1 for D (5 bases). Trimming took off 6 bases at V and 6 bases at J, with 17 bases between the two ends. From germline, CDR1 is MNHEY and CDR2 SMNVEV (reference sequence). The CDR3 runs to 14 residues. In DNA form, the CDR3 reads TGTGCCAGCAGATTAGTTAGGCCAGGGTCTGAAGCTTTCTTT. Translated, it gives CASRLVRPGSEAFF.

The gene calls are TRBV12-5 and TRBJ2-5, with 7 bases identical to TRBD1. The CDR3 covers 15 residues. With V trimmed by 1 base and J by 5 bases, 7 bases remained unmatched. CDR1 and CDR2 (germline): LGHNT, FRNRAP. The CDR3: CASGLGGTAGETQYF. As DNA, the CDR3 is TGTGCTAGTGGTTTGGGGGGGACAGCCGGGGAGACCCAGTACTTC.

The chain uses TRBV5-1 and TRBJ2-5; D is unresolved. CDR1 and CDR2 (germline): SGHRS, YFSETQ. V gave up 0 bases and J gave up 7 bases, with 4 bases separating them. The CDR3 extends over 11 amino acids. The CDR3 nucleotides are TGCGCCAGCAGCTTGGAGGTGACCCAGTACTTC. Translated: CASSLEVTQYF.

CDR3 protein: CASSPGQGTFNQPQHF. CDR3 in DNA: TGCGCCAGCAGCCCAGGACAGGGCACCTTCAATCAGCCCCAGCATTTT. The chain is built from TRBV4-1 and TRBJ1-5; 8 nucleotides line up with TRBD1. In germline, CDR1 is MGHRA, CDR2 YSYEKL. There are 16 residues in the CDR3. V dropped 4 bases and J dropped 3; count of bases not matched to a gene: 8.

Only one count was recorded for this clone. The rearrangement uses TRBV6-5 and TRBJ1-6, with D possibly TRBD1 on 6 matching bases. Germline V gene data show CDR1 as MNHEY and CDR2 as SVGAGI. With 0 bases removed from V and 8 bases from J, the gap between germline ends came to 14 bases. CDR3 length equals 16 residues. CDR3 in DNA: TGTGCCAGCAGTTACTCGGGACAACCTGGGGATTCACCCCTCCACTTT. It yields the protein CASSYSGQPGDSPLHF.

J is TRBJ1-1 and V is TRBV6-5, with TRBD1 matching over 7 bases. Germline assignment: CDR1 MNHEY and CDR2 SVGAGI. This CDR3 is built from 14 residues. With 4 bases clipped from V and 6 bases from J, the junction kept 8 bases outside the gene matches. CDR3 in amino acids: CASSSPTGEAEAFF. The CDR3 coding sequence is TGTGCCAGCAGTTCCCCAACAGGGGAGGCTGAAGCTTTCTTT.

The chain employs TRBV19 and TRBJ2-1; D unclear. This CDR3 is 15 amino acids long. V gave up 7 bases and J gave up 8 bases, with 21 bases separating them. The germline V gene encodes CDR1 LNHDA and CDR2 SQIVND (reference sequence). DNA for the CDR3: TGTGCCAGTACCCTCGCCCGAGGCGGCGGAGATGAGCAGTTCTTC. It encodes CASTLARGGGDEQFF.

The chain links TRBV7-2 to TRBJ1-4; unclear D gene. The CDR3 is 14 residues long. Germline assignment: CDR1 SGHTA and CDR2 FQGNSA. V was clipped by 2 bases and J by 0 bases, with 4 bases between them. CDR3 sequence: CASSLQATNEKLFF. The CDR3 region has the DNA TGTGCCAGCAGCTTACAGGCAACTAATGAAAAACTGTTTTTT.

This sequence joins TRBV14 and TRBJ2-1, with D perhaps TRBD2 (5 bases). V shed 2 bases and J shed 7 bases, with 12 bases lying between them. CDR1 and CDR2 from the germline V gene are SGHDN and FVKESK. CDR3 length equals 14 residues. This CDR3 is CASSQTNWENEQFF. In DNA form, the CDR3 reads TGTGCCAGCAGCCAAACCAATTGGGAGAATGAGCAGTTCTTC.

This clone was detected a few times. The identical CDR3 is also encoded by other nucleotide sequences in the sample. V and J are TRBV27 and TRBJ1-1, with TRBD1 matching 7 bases. Per germline, CDR1 MNHEY and CDR2 SMNVEV (reference sequence). The CDR3 contains 14 residues. Trimming cost V 6 bases and J 0 bases; bases outside gene matches: 4. CDR3: CASSRGQMNTEAFF. In DNA form, the CDR3 reads TGTGCCAGCAGCCGGGGACAGATGAACACTGAAGCTTTCTTT.

The V call is TRBV7-3, the J call TRBJ2-1, with TRBD1 matching over 9 bases. The CDR3 length is 14 residues. The germline CDR1 and CDR2 sequences are SGHTA and FQGTGA. The junction had 3 bases not matched to a gene; V was cut back by 3 bases and J by 6 bases. CDR3 coding DNA: TGTGCCAGCAGCTTCCCGGGACAGGGCAATGAGCAGTTCTTC. Translated, it gives CASSFPGQGNEQFF.

The CDR3 nucleotides read TGTGCCAGCAGCTCCGCCCGGACGGAGGGAACCTACGAGCAGTACTTC. It yields the protein CASSSARTEGTYEQYF. This chain connects TRBV7-9 to TRBJ2-7; D is perhaps TRBD2 (6 bases). The CDR3 is made up of 16 amino acids. The V and J ends lost 4 bases and 2 bases respectively, with 18 bases between them. The germline gives CDR1 SEHNR, CDR2 FQNEAQ (reference sequence).

The chain couples TRBV3-1 (or the pseudogene TRBV3-2) to TRBJ1-1, with D uncertain. V was clipped by 0 bases and J by 10 bases, with 9 bases between them. The CDR3 totals 12 residues. Germline assignment: CDR1 LGHDT and CDR2 YNNKEL (reference sequence). The CDR3 DNA reads as TGTGCCAGCAGCCAAGAGAGCCTCGGAGCTTTCTTT. It translates to CASSQESLGAFF.

The chain links TRBV4-1 to TRBJ2-5; D is undetermined. Trimming took 1 base from V and 7 from J, leaving 10 bases between them. The germline gives CDR1 MGHRA, CDR2 YSYEKL. The CDR3 extends over 13 amino acids. CDR3 sequence: CASSQGAAGTQYF. As DNA, the CDR3 is TGCGCCAGCAGCCAAGGGGCGGCCGGGACCCAGTACTTC.

The J gene is TRBJ2-5, the V gene TRBV19; perhaps TRBD1 as D (5 bases). V lost 3 bases and J 1 base, leaving 9 bases between the germline ends. CDR3 size: 14 residues. Germline lookup yields CDR1 LNHDA and CDR2 SQIVND (reference sequence). CDR3 sequence reads: CASSIQGVQETQYF. For the CDR3, the DNA is TGTGCCAGTAGTATTCAGGGTGTCCAAGAGACCCAGTACTTC.

The chain carries TRBV27 and TRBJ1-2; TRBD1 aligns across 7 bases. This CDR3 contains 14 residues. The V segment lost 6 bases and the J segment 0 bases; nucleotides outside the gene matches: 4. CDR1 MNHEY and CDR2 SMNVEV come from the germline V gene (reference sequence). CDR3 loop: CASSDRDANYGYTF. CDR3 DNA sequence: TGTGCCAGCAGCGACAGGGATGCTAACTATGGCTACACCTTC.

The V call is TRBV30, the J call TRBJ2-7; 8 bases line up with TRBD1. CDR3 size: 14 residues. With 0 bases clipped from V and 6 bases from J, the junction kept 7 bases outside the gene matches. CDR1 is GTSNPN and CDR2 is SVGIG in the germline V gene (reference sequence). This chain's CDR3 is CAWSVWQGALEQYF. The CDR3 DNA reads as TGTGCCTGGAGTGTTTGGCAGGGGGCTCTCGAGCAGTACTTC.

The rearrangement uses TRBV12-3 or TRBV12-4 and TRBJ2-7; D is undetermined. The ends were cut back, 10 bases at V and 6 bases at J, with 16 bases in the middle. The CDR3 contains 12 residues. The CDR3 protein is CATAVSWGEQYF. The CDR3 coding sequence is TGTGCCACCGCGGTCTCCTGGGGCGAGCAGTACTTC.

The chain uses TRBV5-4 and TRBJ1-1; 7 bases agree with TRBD1. The J segment lost 9 bases and the V segment lost 7 bases, leaving 6 bases of the junction unmatched. The germline gives CDR1 SGHNT, CDR2 YYREEE (reference sequence). The CDR3 consists of 11 residues. The CDR3 region is CASASGQQAFF. DNA of the CDR3: TGTGCCAGCGCGTCGGGACAGCAAGCTTTCTTT.

The V and J genes are TRBV9 and TRBJ2-1; D is unclear. The CDR3 consists of 14 residues. CDR1 is SGDLS, CDR2 YYNGEE, per germline. V was trimmed by 4 bases and J by 6 bases, leaving 14 bases between them. The DNA of the CDR3 is TGTGCCAGCAGCCCAATGGCGGCACCCAATGAGCAGTTCTTC. This sequence encodes CASSPMAAPNEQFF.

CDR3 amino acids: CASSSRGGVVHTQYF. In DNA, the CDR3 is TGTGCCAGCAGCTCCCGCGGGGGGGTAGTACATACGCAGTATTTT. The rearrangement links TRBV5-4 to TRBJ2-3, with 9 bases lining up with TRBD2. There are 15 residues in the CDR3. J was trimmed by 7 bases and V by 3 bases; bases with no gene match: 9. CDR1 and CDR2 (germline): SGHNT, YYREEE (reference sequence).

The chain has TRBV24-1 and TRBJ2-1; 7 bases map to TRBD2. The V gene's germline CDR1 is KGHDR and CDR2 SFDVKD. CDR3 size: 18 residues. V lost 1 base, J lost 4 bases, and 12 bases stayed unmatched. CDR3 sequence reads: CATSDLGSRGGIYNEQFF. CDR3 coding DNA: TGTGCCACCAGTGATTTAGGCTCGAGGGGAGGGATTTACAATGAGCAGTTCTTC.

The CDR3 protein is CASSSGTARNYGYTF. CDR3 sequence (DNA): TGTGCCAGCAGCTCCGGCACAGCGCGAAACTATGGCTACACCTTC. The chain carries TRBV7-9 and TRBJ1-2; D unclear. The length of the CDR3 is 15 residues. Germline loops: CDR1 SEHNR, CDR2 FQNEAQ (reference sequence). Deletions cut 4 bases from V and 2 bases from J, with 14 bases between.

The chain combines TRBV29-1 with TRBJ2-3; 10 nucleotides agree with TRBD2. Trimming at V came to 6 bases and at J to 5 bases, leaving 8 bases not matched to a gene. The CDR3 has 14 residues. CDR1 is SQVTM and CDR2 is ANQGSEA in the germline V gene. Here the CDR3 DNA reads TGCAGCGTGACCCAGCGGGGGGGTTTAGATACGCAGTATTTT. It codes for CSVTQRGGLDTQYF.

The chain employs TRBV28 and TRBJ1-2, with 8 bases aligning to TRBD1. Unmatched junction bases numbered 7, after V lost 7 bases and J lost 3 bases. CDR1 is MDHEN, CDR2 SYDVKM, per germline. The CDR3 covers 14 residues. Here the CDR3 DNA reads TGTGCCAGCACCCTTACAGGGGGTTACTATGGCTACACCTTC. Its translation: CASTLTGGYYGYTF.

V gene TRBV11-2 combines with J gene TRBJ2-3; 10 bases are a match to TRBD1. Germline assignment: CDR1 SGHAT and CDR2 FQNNGV. This CDR3 spans 16 amino acids. The J segment lost 4 bases and the V segment lost 5 bases, leaving 9 bases of the junction unmatched. The CDR3 region has the DNA TGTGCCAGCAGCATCCCCGGGACAGGGGTCGCAGATACGCAGTATTTT. Residues: CASSIPGTGVADTQYF.

This chain joins TRBV27 and TRBJ2-7, with D possibly matching TRBD2 (5 bases). Germline V gene data show CDR1 as MNHEY and CDR2 as SMNVEV (reference sequence). CDR3 length: 13 amino acids. V was pared by 6 bases and J by 0 bases, with 9 bases between. CDR3 in amino acids: CASSRGSSYEQYF. CDR3 nucleotide sequence: TGTGCCAGCAGCCGGGGAAGCTCCTACGAGCAGTACTTC.